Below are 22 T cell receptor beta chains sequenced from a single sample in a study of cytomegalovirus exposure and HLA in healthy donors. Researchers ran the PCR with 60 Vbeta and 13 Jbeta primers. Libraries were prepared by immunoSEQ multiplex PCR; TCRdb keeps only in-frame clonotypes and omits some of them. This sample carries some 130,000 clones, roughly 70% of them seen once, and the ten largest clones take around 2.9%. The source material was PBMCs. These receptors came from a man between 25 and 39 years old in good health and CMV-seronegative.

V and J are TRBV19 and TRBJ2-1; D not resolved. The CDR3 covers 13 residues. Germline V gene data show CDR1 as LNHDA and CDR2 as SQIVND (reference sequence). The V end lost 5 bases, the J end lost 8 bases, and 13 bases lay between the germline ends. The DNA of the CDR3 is TGTGCCAGTAGTCCGGCGGTGTCCTATGAGCAGTTCTTC. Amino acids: CASSPAVSYEQFF.

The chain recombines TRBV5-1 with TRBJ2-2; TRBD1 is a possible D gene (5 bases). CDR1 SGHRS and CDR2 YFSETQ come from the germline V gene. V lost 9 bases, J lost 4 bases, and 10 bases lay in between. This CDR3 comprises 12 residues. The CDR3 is CATKQVTGELFF. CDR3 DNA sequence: TGCGCCACGAAACAGGTCACCGGGGAGCTGTTTTTT.

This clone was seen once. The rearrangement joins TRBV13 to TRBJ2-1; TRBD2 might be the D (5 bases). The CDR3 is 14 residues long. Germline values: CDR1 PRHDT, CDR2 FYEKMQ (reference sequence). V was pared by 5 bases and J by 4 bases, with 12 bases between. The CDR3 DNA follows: TGTGCCAGCAGCCCCAGGCGGACTTACAATGAGCAGTTCTTC. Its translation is CASSPRRTYNEQFF.

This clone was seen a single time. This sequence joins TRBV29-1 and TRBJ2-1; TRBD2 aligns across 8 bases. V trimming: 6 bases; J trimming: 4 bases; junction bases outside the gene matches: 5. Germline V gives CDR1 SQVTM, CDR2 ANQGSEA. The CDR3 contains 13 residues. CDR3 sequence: CSVKRGRYNEQFF. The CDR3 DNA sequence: TGCAGCGTGAAGCGGGGGCGTTACAATGAGCAGTTCTTC.

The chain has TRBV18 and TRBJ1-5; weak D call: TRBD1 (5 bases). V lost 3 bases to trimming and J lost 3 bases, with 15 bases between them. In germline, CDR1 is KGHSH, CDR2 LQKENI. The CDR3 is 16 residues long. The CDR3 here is CASSPRGSVDNQPQHF. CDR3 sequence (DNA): TGTGCCAGCTCACCTAGGGGTTCTGTGGACAATCAGCCCCAGCATTTT. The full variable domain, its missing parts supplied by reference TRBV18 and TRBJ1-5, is NAGVMQNPRHLVRRRGQEARLRCSPMKGHSHVYWYRQLPEEGLKFMVYLQKENIIDESGMPKERFSAEFPKEGPSILRIQQVVRGDSAAYFCASSPRGSVDNQPQHFGDGTRLSIL.

The DNA for the CDR3 is TGTGCCAGCAGCCGTACTAGCGGGAGCCAGCAGTACTTC. Amino acids: CASSRTSGSQQYF. The gene calls are TRBV14 and TRBJ2-7, with 11 bases that match TRBD2. Trimming took 4 bases from V and 8 from J; bases not matched to a gene: 4. This CDR3 region has 13 residues. Germline CDR1 is SGHDN and CDR2 is FVKESK.

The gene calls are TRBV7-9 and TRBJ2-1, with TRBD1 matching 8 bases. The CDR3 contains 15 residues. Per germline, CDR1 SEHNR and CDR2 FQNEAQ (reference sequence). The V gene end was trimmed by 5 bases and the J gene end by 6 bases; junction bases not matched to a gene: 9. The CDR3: CASSPNRGFSNEQFF. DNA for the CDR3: TGTGCCAGCAGCCCCAACAGGGGGTTTAGCAATGAGCAGTTCTTC.

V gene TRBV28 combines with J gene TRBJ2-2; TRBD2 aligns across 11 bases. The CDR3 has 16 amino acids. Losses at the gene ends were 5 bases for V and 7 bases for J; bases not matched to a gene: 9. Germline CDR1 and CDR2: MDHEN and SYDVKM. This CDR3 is CASSTIAGGTDGELFF. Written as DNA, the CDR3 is TGTGCCAGCAGTACAATAGCGGGGGGGACCGACGGGGAGCTGTTTTTT.

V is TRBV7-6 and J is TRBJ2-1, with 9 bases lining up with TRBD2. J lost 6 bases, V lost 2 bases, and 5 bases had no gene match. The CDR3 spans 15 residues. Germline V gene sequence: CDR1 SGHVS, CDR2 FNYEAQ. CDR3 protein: CASSLLAGLLNEQFF. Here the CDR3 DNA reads TGTGCCAGCAGCTTACTAGCGGGACTCCTCAATGAGCAGTTCTTC.

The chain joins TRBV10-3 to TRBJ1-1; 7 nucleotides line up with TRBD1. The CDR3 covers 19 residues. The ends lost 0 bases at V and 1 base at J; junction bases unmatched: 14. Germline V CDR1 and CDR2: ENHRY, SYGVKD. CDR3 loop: CAISESTEKVRGANTEAFF. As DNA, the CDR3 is TGTGCCATCAGTGAGTCGACAGAGAAAGTCAGGGGGGCGAACACTGAAGCTTTCTTT.

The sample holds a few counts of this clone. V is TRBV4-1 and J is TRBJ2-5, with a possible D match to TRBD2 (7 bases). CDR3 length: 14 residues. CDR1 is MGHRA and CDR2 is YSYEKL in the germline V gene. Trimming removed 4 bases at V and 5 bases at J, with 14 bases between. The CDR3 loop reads CASSPAGAWETQYF. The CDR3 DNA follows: TGCGCCAGCAGCCCGGCGGGGGCTTGGGAGACCCAGTACTTC.

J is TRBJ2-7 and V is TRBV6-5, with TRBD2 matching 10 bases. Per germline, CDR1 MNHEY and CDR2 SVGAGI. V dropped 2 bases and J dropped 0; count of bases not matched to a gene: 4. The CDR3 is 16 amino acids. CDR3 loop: CASSYALAGSSYEQYF. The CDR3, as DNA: TGTGCCAGCAGTTACGCACTAGCGGGAAGCTCCTACGAGCAGTACTTC.

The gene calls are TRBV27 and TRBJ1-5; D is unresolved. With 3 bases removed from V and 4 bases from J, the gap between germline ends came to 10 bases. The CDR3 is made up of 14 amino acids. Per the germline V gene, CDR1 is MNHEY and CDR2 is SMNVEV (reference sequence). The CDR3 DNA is TGTGCCAGCAGTTTCGGAGGGTCAAATCAGCCCCAGCATTTT. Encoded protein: CASSFGGSNQPQHF.

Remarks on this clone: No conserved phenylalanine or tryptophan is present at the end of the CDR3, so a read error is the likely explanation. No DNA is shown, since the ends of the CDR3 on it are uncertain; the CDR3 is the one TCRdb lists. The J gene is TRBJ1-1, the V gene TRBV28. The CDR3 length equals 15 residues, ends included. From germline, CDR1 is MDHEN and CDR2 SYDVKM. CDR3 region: CASTTVAGRNTEAFV.

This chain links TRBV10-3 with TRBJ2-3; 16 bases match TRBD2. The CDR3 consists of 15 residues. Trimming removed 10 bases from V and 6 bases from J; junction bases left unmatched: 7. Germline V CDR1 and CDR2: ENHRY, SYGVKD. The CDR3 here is CATTGTSGRVDTQYF. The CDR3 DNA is TGTGCCACCACCGGGACTAGCGGGAGGGTGGATACGCAGTATTTT.

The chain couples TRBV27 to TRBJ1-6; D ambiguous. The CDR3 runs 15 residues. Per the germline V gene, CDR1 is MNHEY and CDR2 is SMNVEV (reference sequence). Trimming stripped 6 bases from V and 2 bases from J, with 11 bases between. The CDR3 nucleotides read TGTGCCAGCAGGTCCGGAGGAACCTATAATTCACCCCTCCACTTT. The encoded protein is CASRSGGTYNSPLHF.

The CDR3 nucleotides are TGTGCCAGCGGCCCGCTGACTAGCACAGATACGCAGTATTTT. It translates to CASGPLTSTDTQYF. The chain combines TRBV9 with TRBJ2-3; no reliable D call. The length of the CDR3 is 14 residues. Trimming took off 7 bases at V and 0 bases at J, with 12 bases between the two ends. CDR1 and CDR2 from the germline V gene are SGDLS and YYNGEE. Complete variable domain (other parts from reference TRBV9 and TRBJ2-3): DSGVTQTPKHLITATGQRVTLRCSPRSGDLSVYWYQQSLDQGLQFLIQYYNGEERAKGNILERFSAQQFPDLHSELNLSSLELGDSALYFCASGPLTSTDTQYFGPGTRLTVL.

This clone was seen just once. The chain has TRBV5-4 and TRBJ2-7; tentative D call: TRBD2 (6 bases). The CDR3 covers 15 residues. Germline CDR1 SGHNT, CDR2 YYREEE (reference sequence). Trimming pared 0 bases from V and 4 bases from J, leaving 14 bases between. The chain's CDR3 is CASSLGGEAGYEQYF. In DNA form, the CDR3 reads TGTGCCAGCAGCTTGGGGGGGGAGGCGGGGTACGAGCAGTACTTC.

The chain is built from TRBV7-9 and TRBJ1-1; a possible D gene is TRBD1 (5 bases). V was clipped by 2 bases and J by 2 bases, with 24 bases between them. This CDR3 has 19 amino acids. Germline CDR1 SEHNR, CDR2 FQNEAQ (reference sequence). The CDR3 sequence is CASSLILPYRQNSNTEAFF. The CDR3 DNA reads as TGTGCCAGCAGCTTAATATTACCTTACCGACAGAATTCCAACACTGAAGCTTTCTTT. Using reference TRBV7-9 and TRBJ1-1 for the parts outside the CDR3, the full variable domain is DTGVSQNPRHKITKRGQNVTFRCDPISEHNRLYWYRQTLGQGPEFLTYFQNEAQLEKSRLLSDRFSAERPKGSFSTLEIQRTEQGDSAMYLCASSLILPYRQNSNTEAFFGQGTRLTVV.

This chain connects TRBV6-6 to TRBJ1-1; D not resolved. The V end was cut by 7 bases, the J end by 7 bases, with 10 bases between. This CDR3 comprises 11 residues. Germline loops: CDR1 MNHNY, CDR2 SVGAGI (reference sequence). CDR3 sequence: CASTPGSEAFF. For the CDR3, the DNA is TGTGCCAGCACTCCCGGGAGTGAAGCTTTCTTT.

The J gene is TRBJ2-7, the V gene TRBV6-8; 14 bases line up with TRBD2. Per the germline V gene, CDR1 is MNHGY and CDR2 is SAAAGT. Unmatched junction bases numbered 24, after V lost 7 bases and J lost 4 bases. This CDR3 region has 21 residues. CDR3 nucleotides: TGTGCCAGCAAGCCCCTCGGACAGGGGGAGACTAGCGGGAGGGCCGGGTACGAGCAGTACTTC. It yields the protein CASKPLGQGETSGRAGYEQYF.

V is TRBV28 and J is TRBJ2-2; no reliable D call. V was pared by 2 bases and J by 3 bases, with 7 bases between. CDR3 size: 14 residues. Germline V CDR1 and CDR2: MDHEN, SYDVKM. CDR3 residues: CASSLTEYTGELFF. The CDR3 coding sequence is TGTGCCAGCAGTTTAACGGAGTACACCGGGGAGCTGTTTTTT.